This T cell receptor (beta chain) is from a study of human T cells and chemical hapten exposure. Background on the study: Diphenylcyclopropenone was applied weekly to patients' scalps across the roughly 23-week study.

Regarding time point: patch test 1, 2 weeks after DPC sensitization. Treatment specified: therapeutic diphenylcyclopropenone sensitization with weekly scalp DPC. TCRdb re-derived calls from the RACE reads in MiXCR, one entry per CDR3 protein. The profile shows about 83,000 distinct CDR3 sequences, 7.5% to 9% of them singletons. This clonotype was counted ten times or more. The ends were cut back, 5 bases at V and 1 base at J, with 11 bases in the middle. Germline CDR1 and CDR2: PRHDT and FYEKMQ (reference sequence). This CDR3 is 14 amino acids long. This clonotype originated in a woman aged 25 to 39 with alopecia areata. Some clones in this sample may be carry-over from other donors' samples. The chain has TRBV13 and TRBJ1-2; D remains ambiguous. Material: whole blood, obtained in connection with sensitization to the hapten diphenylcyclopropenone (DPC). CDR3 sequence: CASSPTDHNYGYTF. For the CDR3, the DNA is TGTGCCAGCAGCCCCACGGACCATAACTATGGCTACACCTTC.